Following are 2 T cell receptor beta chains from one sample sequenced in a study of T cells in Graves' hyperthyroidism and ophthalmopathy. From RNA transcripts, TCR beta CDR3 regions were amplified. A first-round RT-PCR of the TCR CDR3 used the HTBI primer set. MiXCR was run by TCRdb on the multiplex PCR reads, yielding one entry per CDR3 protein. The sample has 540,000 or so distinct CDR3 sequences; about 15% are singletons. Sequencing input: blood. The receptors come from a woman aged 25 to 45 with Graves' hyperthyroidism.

This clonotype was counted many times. This chain links TRBV12-3 or TRBV12-4 with TRBJ2-3; D gene ambiguous. The length of the CDR3 is 13 residues. Between the trimmed V and J ends, which lost 8 bases and 2 bases, there was a span of 11 bases. The CDR3 here is CASLAVPTDTQYF. CDR3 in DNA: TGTGCCAGCCTGGCAGTGCCCACAGATACGCAGTATTTT.

Ten or more counts support this clonotype. The chain has TRBV30 and TRBJ2-5; D is unclear. The CDR3 contains 14 residues. Trimming stripped 0 bases from V and 6 bases from J, with 14 bases between. Germline values: CDR1 GTSNPN, CDR2 SVGIG (reference sequence). The CDR3 sequence: CAWSVRFSGKTQYF. CDR3 DNA: TGTGCCTGGAGTGTACGTTTCAGTGGGAAGACCCAGTACTTC.